Listed below are T cell receptor beta chains from one sample, sequenced in a study of prognosis after radiotherapy for stage I lung cancer. TCRdb independently ran MiXCR on the multiplex PCR reads; one entry per CDR3 protein. The sample consists of more than 9,500 distinct CDR3 sequences, roughly 52% of them appearing once. Sequencing was performed on PBMCs, taken before or after stereotactic body radiation therapy (not recorded which). These TCRs come from a donor over 45 with non-small cell lung cancer. Each CDR3 is given with its conserved first and last residue. The D gene is left open where the match is weak. Part of the rows lack a size; the others show once, few, many or a class for expanded clones.

length: 14; D: NA; size: medium-sized; J: TRBJ2-6; V: TRBV6-1; CDR3: CASSGLSGANVLTF; DNA: TGTGCCAGTTCCGGACTATCTGGGGCCAACGTCCTGACTTTC
length: 15; D: NA; size: NA; J: TRBJ2-7; V: TRBV30; CDR3: CAWSVGSSFSYEQYF; DNA: TGTGCCTGGAGTGTGGGCAGCAGTTTCTCCTACGAGCAGTACTTC
length: 16; D: TRBD2; size: medium-sized; J: TRBJ2-1; V: TRBV11-2; CDR3: CASSIGTSGTYNEQFF; DNA: TGTGCCAGCAGCATCGGGACTAGCGGGACCTACAATGAGCAGTTCTTC
length: 12; D: NA; size: NA; J: TRBJ2-1; V: TRBV12-3/TRBV12-4; CDR3: CATRGTHNEKFF; DNA: TGTGCCACCCGAGGAACACACAATGAGAAGTTCTTC
length: 13; D: TRBD1; size: NA; J: TRBJ2-1; V: TRBV6-1; CDR3: CASGTGGANEQFF; DNA: TGTGCCAGCGGCACAGGGGGAGCGAATGAGCAGTTCTTC
length: 14; D: NA; size: NA; J: TRBJ2-7; V: TRBV20-1; CDR3: CSARTDSGTYEQYF; DNA: TGCAGTGCTAGAACGGACAGCGGAACCTACGAGCAGTACTTC
length: 16; D: TRBD2; size: NA; J: TRBJ2-7; V: TRBV20-1; CDR3: CSARGGTSGKAPEQYF; DNA: TGCAGTGCTAGAGGAGGGACTAGCGGGAAGGCCCCCGAGCAGTACTTC
length: 17; D: TRBD2; size: many; J: TRBJ2-1; V: TRBV4-1; CDR3: CASSHPSGRGTNNEQFF; DNA: TGCGCCAGCAGCCATCCTAGCGGGAGGGGGACTAACAATGAGCAGTTCTTC
length: 14; D: NA; size: medium-sized; J: TRBJ1-2; V: TRBV6-4; CDR3: CASRGVSGKRGYTF; DNA: TGTGCCAGCAGGGGGGTTTCCGGAAAGAGGGGCTACACCTTC
length: 15; D: NA; size: NA; J: TRBJ1-5; V: TRBV6-2/TRBV6-3; CDR3: CASSEASVGNQPQHF; DNA: TGTGCCAGCAGTGAAGCGTCTGTCGGAAATCAGCCCCAGCATTTT
length: 16; D: NA; size: NA; J: TRBJ2-3; V: TRBV20-1; CDR3: CSAEGVDGGSTDTQYF; DNA: TGCAGTGCTGAGGGTGTAGATGGCGGTAGCACAGATACGCAGTATTTT
length: 16; D: NA; size: medium-sized; J: TRBJ2-3; V: TRBV7-8; CDR3: CASSLRPSGGTDTQYF; DNA: TGTGCCAGCAGCTTACGACCCAGCGGAGGCACAGATACGCAGTATTTT
length: 14; D: NA; size: many; J: TRBJ2-5; V: TRBV20-1; CDR3: CSAKRDAWEETQYF; DNA: TGCAGTGCAAAACGGGACGCCTGGGAGGAGACCCAGTACTTC
length: 14; D: NA; size: NA; J: TRBJ1-4; V: TRBV2; CDR3: CASSDGVSNEKLFF; DNA: TGTGCCAGCAGTGATGGTGTATCTAATGAAAAACTGTTTTTT
length: 16; D: TRBD1; size: NA; J: TRBJ2-1; V: TRBV6-2/TRBV6-3; CDR3: CASSYPGQGAVNEQFF; DNA: TGTGCCAGTAGTTACCCGGGACAGGGGGCAGTCAATGAGCAGTTCTTC
length: 12; D: TRBD1; size: NA; J: TRBJ1-1; V: TRBV3-1; CDR3: CASIQARGQAFF; DNA: TGTGCCAGCATTCAAGCCAGGGGGCAAGCTTTCTTT
length: 15; D: TRBD2; size: medium-sized; J: TRBJ2-2; V: TRBV20-1; CDR3: CSARRTSGADGELFF; DNA: TGCAGTGCTCGAAGGACTAGCGGAGCGGACGGGGAGCTGTTTTTT
length: 17; D: TRBD1; size: NA; J: TRBJ2-7; V: TRBV14; CDR3: CARRTNAPRDRDYEQYF; DNA: TGTGCCAGAAGAACAAACGCCCCCAGGGACAGGGACTACGAGCAGTACTTC
length: 14; D: NA; size: NA; J: TRBJ2-1; V: TRBV5-1; CDR3: CASSFEGFYNEQLF; DNA: TGCGCCAGCAGCTTTGAAGGGTTCTACAATGAGCAGCTCTTC
length: 15; D: TRBD1; size: NA; J: TRBJ1-6; V: TRBV19; CDR3: CASKRQDRDSSPLHF; DNA: TGTGCCAGTAAGCGGCAGGACAGGGACTCTTCACCCCTCCACTTT
length: 15; D: NA; size: NA; J: TRBJ2-6; V: TRBV6-1; CDR3: CASRVQGSGDNVLTF; DNA: TGTGCCAGCAGAGTCCAAGGGTCTGGGGACAACGTCCTGACTTTC
length: 16; D: TRBD2; size: medium-sized; J: TRBJ2-2; V: TRBV5-1; CDR3: CASSTGLAGAIGELFF; DNA: TGCGCCAGCAGCACGGGACTAGCGGGAGCAATCGGGGAGCTGTTTTTT
length: 15; D: NA; size: medium-sized; J: TRBJ1-5; V: TRBV4-1; CDR3: CASSQSQGSFQPQHF; DNA: TGCGCCAGCAGCCAAAGCCAGGGGTCGTTTCAGCCCCAGCATTTT
length: 15; D: TRBD1; size: NA; J: TRBJ2-7; V: TRBV12-3/TRBV12-4; CDR3: CASSFGTGCFYEQYF; DNA: TGTGCCAGCAGTTTTGGGACAGGGTGCTTTTACGAGCAGTACTTC
length: 12; D: NA; size: NA; J: TRBJ2-2; V: TRBV7-3; CDR3: CASSKQAGELFF; DNA: TGTGCCAGCAGCAAGCAGGCCGGGGAGCTGTTTTTT
length: 16; D: TRBD2; size: many; J: TRBJ2-1; V: TRBV7-2; CDR3: CASSLTSGNSYNEQFF; DNA: TGTGCCAGCAGCCTAACAAGCGGGAACTCCTACAATGAGCAGTTCTTC
length: 14; D: NA; size: medium-sized; J: TRBJ2-7; V: TRBV6-2/TRBV6-3; CDR3: CATQFGSGPYEQYF; DNA: TGTGCCACCCAATTCGGTAGCGGACCCTACGAGCAGTACTTC
length: 12; D: NA; size: many; J: TRBJ1-1; V: TRBV28; CDR3: CASSLYSTEAFF; DNA: TGTGCCAGCAGTTTATATAGCACTGAAGCTTTCTTT
length: 15; D: NA; size: NA; J: TRBJ1-5; V: TRBV7-2; CDR3: CASSLQANSNQPQHF; DNA: TGTGCCAGCAGCTTACAGGCCAATAGCAATCAGCCCCAGCATTTT
length: 14; D: TRBD1; size: NA; J: TRBJ1-2; V: TRBV7-6; CDR3: CASSSGQVAGGYTF; DNA: TGTGCCAGCAGCTCTGGACAGGTGGCTGGTGGCTACACCTTC
length: 14; D: TRBD2; size: NA; J: TRBJ2-7; V: TRBV6-2/TRBV6-3; CDR3: CASSLTSDTYEQYF; DNA: TGTGCCAGCAGCTTGACTAGCGATACCTACGAGCAGTACTTC
length: 14; D: TRBD2; size: few; J: TRBJ2-1; V: TRBV20-1; CDR3: CSAVTSAAYNEQFF; DNA: TGCAGTGCTGTGACTAGCGCTGCCTACAATGAGCAGTTCTTC
length: 12; D: TRBD1; size: medium-sized; J: TRBJ1-2; V: TRBV28; CDR3: CASGQGAFGYTF; DNA: TGTGCCAGCGGACAGGGGGCGTTCGGCTACACCTTC